This paragraph covers one TCR beta chain sequence. The source of the sample is a study of regulatory T cells in long-lasting Graves disease. Background on the study: Persistent Graves' disease required over 5 years of antithyroid drugs and positive TSH receptor antibodies.

Trimming stripped 4 bases from V and 2 bases from J, with 19 bases between. This CDR3 contains 17 residues. Germline CDR1 reads SGHAT; CDR2 reads FQDESV (reference sequence). Stated time point: persistent/refractory GD, antithyroid drugs over 5 years with positive TRAb. PBMC-derived RNA was used for the TCR library. Graves' disease diagnosis followed American Thyroid Association guidelines. Each of the patients was recruited from an endocrinology department situated in Xi'an, China. Researchers made TCR beta libraries by using iRepertoire HTBI primers and running Arm-PCR on CDR3 regions. One entry per CDR3 protein results from TCRdb running MiXCR on the multiplex PCR reads. The sample records about 470,000 distinct CDR3 sequences, under 25% being singletons.

This specimen consisted of peripheral blood mononuclear cells (PBMCs), obtained when the disease was refractory, from a patient treated with antithyroid drugs. This TCR derives from a female donor with Graves disease. The chain employs TRBV11-1 and TRBJ2-3; possibly TRBD2 for D (6 bases). The chain's CDR3 is CASSSEVTAGTTDTQYF. CDR3 sequence (DNA): TGTGCCAGCAGCTCTGAGGTGACTGCGGGGACCACAGATACGCAGTATTTT. The full variable domain, rest sourced from reference TRBV11-1 and TRBJ2-3, is EAEVAQSPRYKITEKSQAVAFWCDPISGHATLYWYRQILGQGPELLVQFQDESVVDDSQLPKDRFSAERLKGVDSTLKIQPAELGDSAMYLCASSSEVTAGTTDTQYFGPGTRLTVL.